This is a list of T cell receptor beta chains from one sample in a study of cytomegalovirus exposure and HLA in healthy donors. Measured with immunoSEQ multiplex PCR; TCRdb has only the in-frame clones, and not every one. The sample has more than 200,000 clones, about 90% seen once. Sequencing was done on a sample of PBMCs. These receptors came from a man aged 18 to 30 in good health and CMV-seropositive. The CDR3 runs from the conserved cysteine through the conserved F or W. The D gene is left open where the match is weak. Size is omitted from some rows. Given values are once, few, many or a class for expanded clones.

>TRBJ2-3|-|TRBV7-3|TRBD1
CASSRDRDTQYF
TGTGCCAGCAGCCGGGACAGAGATACGCAGTATTTT
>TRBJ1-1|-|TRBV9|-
CASSVRSNTEAFF
TGTGCCAGCAGCGTACGGTCGAACACTGAAGCTTTCTTT
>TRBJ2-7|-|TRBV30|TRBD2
CAWRRLAPGRTYEQYF
TGTGCCTGGAGGAGACTAGCGCCCGGGAGAACCTACGAGCAGTACTTC
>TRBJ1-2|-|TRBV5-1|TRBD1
CASSFDGQDGYTF
TGCGCCAGCAGCTTCGATGGACAGGATGGCTACACCTTC
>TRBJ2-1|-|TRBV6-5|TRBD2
CASSYGLADNEQFF
TGTGCCAGCAGTTACGGGCTAGCGGACAATGAGCAGTTCTTC
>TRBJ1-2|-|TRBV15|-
CATSRDWGNYGYTF
TGTGCCACCAGCAGAGATTGGGGTAACTATGGCTACACCTTC
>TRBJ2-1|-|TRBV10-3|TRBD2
CAISPTSGSSYNEQFF
TGTGCCATCAGTCCAACTAGCGGGAGCTCCTACAATGAGCAGTTCTTC
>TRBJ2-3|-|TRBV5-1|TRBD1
CASRRQGFPTDTQYF
TGCGCCAGCAGACGACAGGGGTTCCCCACAGATACGCAGTATTTT
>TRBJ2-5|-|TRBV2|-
CASSEGRGETQYF
TGTGCCAGCAGTGAAGGGAGGGGAGAGACCCAGTACTTC
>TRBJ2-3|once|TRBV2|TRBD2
CASRKPGLAGGGTDTQYF
TGTGCCAGCAGAAAACCGGGACTAGCGGGAGGTGGCACAGATACGCAGTATTTT
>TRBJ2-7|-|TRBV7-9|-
CASSFETGGSYEQYF
TGTGCCAGCAGCTTCGAGACAGGCGGCTCCTACGAGCAGTACTTC
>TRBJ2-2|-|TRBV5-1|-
CASSRAEANTGELFF
TGCGCCAGCAGTAGGGCCGAAGCGAACACCGGGGAGCTGTTTTTT
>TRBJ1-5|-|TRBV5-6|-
CASSWAGGQLNQPQHF
TGTGCCAGCAGCTGGGCCGGTGGACAGCTAAATCAGCCCCAGCATTTT
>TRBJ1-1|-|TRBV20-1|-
CSPHMNTEAFF
TGCAGTCCACACATGAACACTGAAGCTTTCTTT
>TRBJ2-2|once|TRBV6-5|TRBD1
CATRGTATGELFF
TGTGCCACCAGAGGGACAGCAACCGGGGAGCTGTTTTTT
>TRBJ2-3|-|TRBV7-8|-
CASTPISPDTQYF
TGTGCCAGCACCCCGATTAGCCCAGATACGCAGTATTTT
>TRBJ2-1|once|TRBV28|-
CASSLPPSVGSYNEQFF
TGTGCCAGCAGTTTACCCCCTAGCGTCGGCTCCTACAATGAGCAGTTCTTC
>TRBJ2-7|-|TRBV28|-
CASRTPMGPLVEQYF
TGTGCCAGCAGAACCCCAATGGGCCCGCTGGTCGAGCAGTACTTC
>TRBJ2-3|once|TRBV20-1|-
CSASTDTQYF
TGCAGTGCTAGCACTGATACGCAGTATTTT
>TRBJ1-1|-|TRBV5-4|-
CASSPRGGSTEAFF
TGTGCCAGCAGCCCTAGGGGGGGAAGCACTGAAGCTTTCTTT
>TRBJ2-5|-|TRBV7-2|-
CASSLVGTEETQYF
TGTGCCAGCAGCTTAGTAGGGACCGAAGAGACCCAGTACTTC
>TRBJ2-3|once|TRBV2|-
CASRETGSVVADTQYF
TGTGCCAGCAGAGAGACAGGTAGCGTCGTGGCAGATACGCAGTATTTT
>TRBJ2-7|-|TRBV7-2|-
CASSSAGTLPGEQYF
TGTGCCAGCAGCTCCGCCGGGACCCTACCGGGGGAGCAGTACTTC
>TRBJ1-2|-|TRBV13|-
CASSPALGPGIADGYTF
TGTGCCAGCAGCCCAGCGTTGGGTCCGGGTATCGCTGATGGCTACACCTTC
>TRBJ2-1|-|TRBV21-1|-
CASGTMLRGASNNEQFF
TGTGCCAGCGGGACCATGCTAAGGGGGGCCTCGAACAATGAGCAGTTCTTC
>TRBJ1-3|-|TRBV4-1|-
CASSLGGGSGNTIYF
TGCGCCAGCAGCCTTGGGGGGGGATCTGGAAACACCATATATTTT
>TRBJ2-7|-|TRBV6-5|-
CASSSPGLIYEQYF
TGTGCCAGCAGTTCCCCGGGACTTATCTACGAGCAGTACTTC
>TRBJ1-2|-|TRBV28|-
CASSLGRSDYGYTF
TGTGCCAGCAGTTTGGGCAGGTCGGACTATGGCTACACCTTC
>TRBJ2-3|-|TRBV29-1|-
CSVAFGASTDTQYF
TGCAGCGTTGCATTTGGAGCTAGCACAGATACGCAGTATTTT
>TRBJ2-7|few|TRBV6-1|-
CASSEIPRASYEQYF
TGTGCCAGCAGTGAGATACCCCGTGCCTCCTACGAGCAGTACTTC
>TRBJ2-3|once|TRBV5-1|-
CASSLGGSKDTQYF
TGCGCCAGCAGCTTGGGGGGGAGCAAAGATACGCAGTATTTT
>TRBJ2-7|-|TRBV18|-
CASSPSQGSIYEQYF
TGTGCCAGCTCACCAAGCCAGGGCTCGATCTACGAGCAGTACTTC
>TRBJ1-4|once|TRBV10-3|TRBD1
CAISESNRGREKLFF
TGTGCCATCAGTGAGTCTAACAGGGGCCGGGAAAAACTGTTTTTT
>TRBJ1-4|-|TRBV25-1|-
CASSDTGRGDEKLFF
TGTGCCAGCAGTGATACAGGCCGTGGTGATGAAAAACTGTTTTTT
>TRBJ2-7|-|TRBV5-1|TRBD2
CASSTGTSGAYEQYF
TGCGCCAGCAGCACTGGGACTAGCGGGGCGTACGAGCAGTACTTC
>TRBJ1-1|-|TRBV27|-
CASRPGAQNTEAFF
TGTGCCAGCAGACCGGGAGCGCAGAACACTGAAGCTTTCTTT
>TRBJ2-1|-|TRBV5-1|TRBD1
CASSQGLTGSSYNEQFF
TGCGCCAGCAGCCAAGGACTGACAGGGAGCTCCTACAATGAGCAGTTCTTC
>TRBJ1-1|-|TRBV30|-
CAWSDSPGREAFF
TGTGCCTGGAGTGACAGCCCCGGCAGGGAAGCTTTCTTT
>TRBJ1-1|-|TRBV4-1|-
CASSQETTRTEAFF
TGCGCCAGCAGCCAAGAGACTACACGGACAGAAGCTTTCTTT
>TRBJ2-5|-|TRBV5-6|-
CASSFGETQYF
TGTGCCAGCAGCTTTGGTGAGACCCAGTACTTC
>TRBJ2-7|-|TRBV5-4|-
CASSWGRDDVYEQYF
TGTGCCAGCAGCTGGGGCAGGGACGACGTCTACGAGCAGTACTTC
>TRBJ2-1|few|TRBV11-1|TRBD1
CASSTRSRGQVEQFF
TGTGCCAGCAGCACCCGGAGTAGGGGGCAGGTTGAGCAGTTCTTC
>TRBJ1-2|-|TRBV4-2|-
CASSQDGGGFNYGYTF
TGTGCCAGCAGCCAAGATGGGGGGGGCTTTAACTATGGCTACACCTTC
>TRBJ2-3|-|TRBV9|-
CASSVALGFGTDTQYF
TGTGCCAGCAGCGTAGCGTTGGGGTTTGGGACAGATACGCAGTATTTT
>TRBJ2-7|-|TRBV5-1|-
CASSLVAGDPYEQYF
TGCGCCAGCAGCTTGGTGGCAGGGGACCCCTACGAGCAGTACTTC
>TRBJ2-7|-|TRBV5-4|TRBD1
CASSLEPGQGAYEQYF
TGTGCCAGCAGCTTGGAACCGGGACAGGGGGCTTACGAGCAGTACTTC
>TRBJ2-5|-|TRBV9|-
CASSGRDPGTQYF
TGTGCCAGCAGCGGCCGGGACCCGGGGACCCAGTACTTC
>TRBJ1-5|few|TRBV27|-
CASSSPGDSNQPQHF
TGTGCCAGCAGTTCCCCGGGCGATAGCAATCAGCCCCAGCATTTT
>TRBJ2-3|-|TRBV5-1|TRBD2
CASSSGSSGRGTDTQYF
TGCGCCAGCAGCTCCGGGTCTAGCGGGAGGGGCACAGATACGCAGTATTTT
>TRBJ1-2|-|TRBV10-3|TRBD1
CAISDYRGSLYGYTF
TGTGCCATCAGTGACTACAGGGGTTCCCTCTATGGCTACACCTTC
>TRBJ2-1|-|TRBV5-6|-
CASSHPTGSYNEQFF
TGTGCCAGCAGCCATCCGACAGGCTCCTACAATGAGCAGTTCTTC
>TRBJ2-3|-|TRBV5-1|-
CASSSGTTDTQYF
TGCGCCAGCAGCTCTGGGACCACAGATACGCAGTATTTT